One and the same sample provided the 4 T cell receptor beta chains below, sequenced in a study of shared T cell receptors in the human thymus. Profiled with immunoSEQ multiplex PCR; TCRdb holds only in-frame clones, not every one. The table includes about 380,000 clones, around 93% detected once. What was sequenced was thymocytes. The receptors here all came from a human donor.

The chain employs TRBV29-1 and TRBJ1-2; 8 bases are shared with TRBD1. The CDR3 runs to 14 residues. The ends lost 6 bases at V and 4 bases at J; junction bases unmatched: 10. Germline V gives CDR1 SQVTM, CDR2 ANQGSEA. In DNA, the CDR3 is TGCAGCGTCCCGGACAGGGCGAGGGGCTATGGCTACACCTTC. It encodes CSVPDRARGYGYTF.

The chain is built from TRBV28 and TRBJ2-3; possible D gene TRBD2, 5 bases. V lost 5 bases, J lost 5 bases, and 14 bases lay in between. The CDR3 spans 14 residues. Per the germline V gene, CDR1 is MDHEN and CDR2 is SYDVKM. As DNA, the CDR3 is TGTGCCAGCAGTGCGAGGGAGCGAGGAGATACGCAGTATTTT. The encoded protein is CASSARERGDTQYF.

The chain couples TRBV7-8 to TRBJ2-3; 7 bases are shared with TRBD2. The CDR3 has 15 amino acids. Germline V gives CDR1 SGHVS, CDR2 FQNEAQ. V shed 3 bases and J 4 bases; nucleotides not matched to a gene: 7. The CDR3 nucleotides read TGTGCCAGCAGCTTCGGACTAGAAAACGCAGATACGCAGTATTTT. It is translated as CASSFGLENADTQYF.

The V gene is TRBV7-4, the J gene TRBJ2-1; TRBD2 matches at 7 bases. Per the germline V gene, CDR1 is SGHVT and CDR2 is SQSDAQ. This CDR3 is built from 17 residues. The ends lost 1 base at V and 1 base at J; junction bases unmatched: 7. The CDR3 is CASSLDRRGSSYNEQFF. As DNA, the CDR3 is TGTGCCAGCAGCTTAGATCGGCGCGGGAGTTCCTACAATGAGCAGTTCTTC.